Presented here are 8 T cell receptor beta chains from one specimen sequenced in a study of T cell changes during pregnancy in multiple sclerosis. Profiled with immunoSEQ multiplex PCR; TCRdb holds only in-frame clones, not every one. The sample contains tens of thousands of clones, roughly 89% of which appear only once. The sample was peripheral blood, taken in the second trimester of pregnancy. All receptors derive from a female donor with multiple sclerosis, enrolled in a pregnancy study.

This sequence joins TRBV30 and TRBJ1-1; a possible D gene is TRBD1 (5 bases). From germline, CDR1 is GTSNPN and CDR2 SVGIG (reference sequence). This CDR3 comprises 14 residues. Trimming pared 0 bases from V and 2 bases from J, leaving 10 bases between. The CDR3 coding sequence is TGTGCCTGGAGTGTTATAGGGGCCAACACTGAAGCTTTCTTT. It yields the protein CAWSVIGANTEAFF.

The V gene is TRBV30, the J gene TRBJ2-1; TRBD2 aligns across 12 bases. Germline V lookup: CDR1 GTSNPN, CDR2 SVGIG (reference sequence). Losses at the gene ends were 1 base for V and 2 bases for J; bases not matched to a gene: 15. The CDR3 has 20 residues. CDR3 amino acids: CAWSEGKGLAGGNTYNEQFF. The CDR3 region has the DNA TGTGCCTGGAGTGAGGGGAAAGGCCTAGCGGGGGGGAATACCTACAATGAGCAGTTCTTC.

This chain connects TRBV27 to TRBJ2-6; the D is unclear. CDR3 length: 16 amino acids. V shed 2 bases and J shed 3 bases, with 11 bases lying between them. The germline V gene has CDR1 MNHEY and CDR2 SMNVEV (reference sequence). CDR3 sequence reads: CASSLTPNRGANVLTF. The DNA for the CDR3 is TGTGCCAGCAGTTTAACACCCAATCGTGGGGCCAACGTCCTGACTTTC.

This chain joins TRBV5-6 and TRBJ1-1; 8 bases agree with TRBD1. This CDR3 has 13 amino acids. CDR1 SGHDT and CDR2 YYEEEE come from the germline V gene. The ends lost 4 bases at V and 8 bases at J; junction bases unmatched: 7. The CDR3 region has the DNA TGTGCCAGCAGCCCGACAGGGGTTATCGAAGCTTTCTTT. This encodes CASSPTGVIEAFF.

V gene TRBV7-2 combines with J gene TRBJ1-6; 9 positions agree with TRBD1. V was pared by 5 bases and J by 9 bases, with 5 bases of the junction left unmatched. Germline-derived CDR1 and CDR2 are SGHTA and FQGNSA. This CDR3 contains 14 residues. Written as DNA, the CDR3 is TGTGCCAGCAGCCTCGGACAGGGGTTTTCACCCCTCCACTTT. Translated, it gives CASSLGQGFSPLHF.

The genes are TRBV6-4 and TRBJ2-1; TRBD2 matches 10 bases. This CDR3 has 14 residues. The germline CDR1 and CDR2 sequences are MRHNA and SNTAGT. The trim removed 4 bases at V and 8 bases at J, leaving 5 bases unmatched. The CDR3 nucleotides are TGTGCCAGCAGTGTAGCGGGAGGAGGGGATGAGCAGTTCTTC. It codes for CASSVAGGGDEQFF.

This rearrangement joins TRBV5-1 to TRBJ1-1; D might be TRBD1 (6 bases). The V and J ends lost 4 bases and 3 bases respectively, with 7 bases between them. The CDR3 length is 12 residues. The germline gives CDR1 SGHRS, CDR2 YFSETQ. The CDR3 coding sequence is TGCGCCAGCAGCACAGGGTACACTGAAGCTTTCTTT. Its protein is CASSTGYTEAFF.

The chain recombines TRBV5-1 with TRBJ1-2, with D tentatively TRBD1 (6 bases). Looked up from germline, CDR1 is SGHRS and CDR2 is YFSETQ. The V end was cut by 5 bases, the J end by 4 bases, with 18 bases between. CDR3 length equals 15 residues. CDR3 bases: TGCGCCAGCAGGCAAGACCCCGGGACAATCTATGGCTACACCTTC. Its translation is CASRQDPGTIYGYTF. The full variable domain, with the rest looked up from reference TRBV5-1 and TRBJ1-2, is KAGVTQTPRYLIKTRGQQVTLSCSPISGHRSVSWYQQTPGQGLQFLFEYFSETQRNKGNFPGRFSGRQFSNSRSEMNVSTLELGDSALYLCASRQDPGTIYGYTFGSGTRLTVV.